The 26 T cell receptor beta chains in this list originate from one sample, sequenced in a study of vaccination effects on CD4 cells after COVID-19. Upon completion of under eleven days in culture, CD4+ T cells were isolated. Antigens of these TCRs are unknown. Only in-frame clones appear in the TCRdb table, and some are missing; sequencing was by immunoSEQ multiplex PCR. The sample yields tens of thousands of clones, 65% to 75% seen once. Sequencing used CD4+ T cells from PBMCs cultured without peptide, obtained before COVID-19 vaccination. These receptors were taken from a human donor who had a prior SARS-CoV-2 infection.

The rearrangement links TRBV4-2 to TRBJ2-1, with no clear D. Germline CDR1 reads LGHNA; CDR2 reads YNFKEQ. The CDR3 runs 14 residues. The V end lost 4 bases, the J end lost 3 bases, and 10 bases lay between the germline ends. In DNA, the CDR3 is TGTGCCAGCAGCCTCTCCCCGGTCTACAATGAGCAGTTCTTC. Amino acids: CASSLSPVYNEQFF.

The V call is TRBV9, the J call TRBJ2-1; D unclear. V was trimmed by 3 bases and J by 6 bases, leaving 22 bases between them. Germline assignment: CDR1 SGDLS and CDR2 YYNGEE. This CDR3 is 17 amino acids long. CDR3 nucleotides: TGTGCCAGCAGCGCACCCCCCGGGCGAGGAGACATCAATGAGCAGTTCTTC. Its protein is CASSAPPGRGDINEQFF.

The V gene is TRBV6-5, the J gene TRBJ1-4; D uncertain. Germline V gene sequence: CDR1 MNHEY, CDR2 SVGAGI. CDR3 length: 13 amino acids. V shed 8 bases and J shed 5 bases, with 12 bases lying between them. The CDR3 spells CASQRALNEKLFF. For the CDR3, the DNA is TGTGCCAGCCAAAGAGCCCTAAATGAAAAACTGTTTTTT.

The chain links TRBV4-3 to TRBJ1-2, with TRBD1 identical over 7 bases. The germline V gene encodes CDR1 LGHNA and CDR2 YSLEER. This CDR3 comprises 13 residues. Trimming took 0 bases from V and 7 from J; bases not matched to a gene: 2. The DNA of the CDR3 is TGCGCCAGCAGCCAAGAGACAGGGCTTGGCTACACCTTC. Residues: CASSQETGLGYTF.

This chain joins TRBV7-8 and TRBJ2-3; TRBD1 might be the D (6 bases). V was trimmed by 8 bases and J by 0 bases, leaving 15 bases between them. CDR1 and CDR2 (germline): SGHVS, FQNEAQ. The CDR3 totals 15 residues. CDR3 nucleotide sequence: TGTGCCAGCCTTAGGACAGAAACTAGCACAGATACGCAGTATTTT. This gives the protein CASLRTETSTDTQYF.

The gene calls are TRBV3-1 (or the pseudogene TRBV3-2) and TRBJ2-2, with TRBD1 identical over 7 bases. Germline lookup yields CDR1 LGHDT and CDR2 YNNKEL (reference sequence). V was clipped by 1 base and J by 4 bases; unmatched bases: 6. This CDR3 contains 16 residues. The CDR3 spells CASSQGDSTITGELFF. The CDR3, as DNA: TGTGCCAGCAGCCAAGGGGACAGTACGATCACCGGGGAGCTGTTTTTT.

This sequence joins TRBV19 and TRBJ1-4; D gene ambiguous. CDR1 and CDR2 (germline): LNHDA, SQIVND (reference sequence). Trimming removed 7 bases at V and 4 bases at J, with 7 bases between. The CDR3 consists of 12 residues. This CDR3 is CASKWHNEKLFF. The CDR3 bases are TGTGCCAGTAAATGGCATAATGAAAAACTGTTTTTT.

The V call is TRBV5-6, the J call TRBJ1-4; no clear D. This CDR3 has 13 residues. CDR1 and CDR2 from the germline V gene are SGHDT and YYEEEE. Trimming stripped 2 bases from V and 8 bases from J, with 10 bases between. The CDR3 region is CASSFQEGEKLFF. DNA of the CDR3: TGTGCCAGCAGCTTTCAGGAAGGGGAAAAACTGTTTTTT.

CDR3 region: CASSFWRQGFVYEQYF. CDR3 sequence (DNA): TGTGCCAGCAGCTTTTGGCGACAGGGGTTTGTCTACGAGCAGTACTTC. The V and J genes are TRBV11-2 and TRBJ2-7; 8 bases agree with TRBD1. The CDR3 consists of 16 residues. Germline loops: CDR1 SGHAT, CDR2 FQNNGV. V dropped 3 bases and J dropped 3; count of bases not matched to a gene: 10.

The chain carries TRBV6-1 and TRBJ1-3; D perhaps matches TRBD1 (6 bases). The CDR3 covers 16 residues. Trimming pared 3 bases from V and 4 bases from J, leaving 16 bases between. The germline gives CDR1 MNHNS, CDR2 SASEGT. CDR3 nucleotides: TGTGCCAGCAGTGATAGGGGGGTTTTTGAAGGAAACACCATATATTTT. It yields the protein CASSDRGVFEGNTIYF.

The chain employs TRBV14 and TRBJ1-1, with D unclear. V lost 4 bases, J lost 6 bases, and 21 bases lay in between. The CDR3 is 16 residues long. Per germline, CDR1 SGHDN and CDR2 FVKESK. The CDR3 here is CASSLPGQLTDAEAFF. The CDR3 DNA follows: TGTGCCAGCAGCCTCCCGGGCCAACTGACGGACGCTGAAGCTTTCTTT.

This clone was counted a few times. This chain's CDR3 is CASGGGSQETQYF. CDR3 DNA: TGTGCCAGCGGGGGGGGCTCCCAAGAGACCCAGTACTTC. The chain links TRBV7-8 to TRBJ2-5, with a possible D match to TRBD2 (7 bases). The CDR3 runs to 13 residues. V gave up 8 bases and J gave up 1 base, with 11 bases separating them. Germline V gene lookup returns CDR1 SGHVS and CDR2 FQNEAQ.

The gene calls are TRBV27 and TRBJ2-5, with TRBD1 identical over 7 bases. This CDR3 has 13 residues. Trimming took 3 bases from V and 6 from J; bases not matched to a gene: 4. Looked up from germline, CDR1 is MNHEY and CDR2 is SMNVEV (reference sequence). CDR3 amino acids: CASSFAGGKTQYF. The CDR3, as DNA: TGTGCCAGCAGTTTTGCAGGGGGAAAGACCCAGTACTTC.

This chain links TRBV7-9 with TRBJ2-3, with 9 bases aligning to TRBD1. The CDR3 is 16 residues long. The germline CDR1 and CDR2 sequences are SEHNR and FQNEAQ (reference sequence). The ends lost 5 bases at V and 4 bases at J; junction bases unmatched: 10. CDR3 nucleotide sequence: TGTGCCAGCAGCCGTGACCCGGGACAGGGCGCAGATACGCAGTATTTT. Protein sequence: CASSRDPGQGADTQYF.

In nucleotides, the CDR3 is TGTGCCACACACACCCCGACGGGAGGGACCGGGGAGCTGTTTTTT. It specifies CATHTPTGGTGELFF. The chain recombines TRBV21-1 with TRBJ2-2; TRBD2 is the table's D call, not checked against the DNA. TRBV21-1 represents a pseudogene. This CDR3 region has 15 residues.

This chain links TRBV6-5 with TRBJ2-2; TRBD1 agrees at 8 bases. The germline CDR1 and CDR2 sequences are MNHEY and SVGAGI. The CDR3 is 15 residues long. V lost 7 bases, J lost 3 bases, and 7 bases stayed unmatched. The chain's CDR3 is CASTAEQGDTGELFF. DNA of the CDR3: TGTGCCAGCACGGCGGAACAGGGGGACACCGGGGAGCTGTTTTTT.

The chain couples TRBV5-1 to TRBJ1-1; 8 nucleotides match TRBD1. CDR3 length: 16 amino acids. The V segment lost 0 bases and the J segment 0 bases; nucleotides outside the gene matches: 4. In germline, CDR1 is SGHRS, CDR2 YFSETQ. CDR3 amino acids: CASSLVGTGLNTEAFF. The CDR3 DNA sequence: TGCGCCAGCAGCTTGGTTGGGACAGGACTGAACACTGAAGCTTTCTTT.

The genes are TRBV6-5 and TRBJ2-5; D assignment may be TRBD1 or TRBD2 (5 bases each). Germline values: CDR1 MNHEY, CDR2 SVGAGI. With 5 bases removed from V and 2 bases from J, the gap between germline ends came to 12 bases. This CDR3 region has 14 residues. The CDR3 protein is CASSPGTAQETQYF. The CDR3 DNA is TGTGCCAGCAGTCCCGGGACCGCACAAGAGACCCAGTACTTC.

This clone has only a few counts. The V gene is TRBV5-1, the J gene TRBJ2-1; D gene uncertain. The ends were cut back, 1 base at V and 1 base at J, with 9 bases in the middle. CDR3 size: 15 residues. From germline, CDR1 is SGHRS and CDR2 YFSETQ. CDR3 residues: CASSLYLVSYNEQFF. CDR3 sequence (DNA): TGCGCCAGCAGCTTGTACCTAGTTTCCTACAATGAGCAGTTCTTC.

This clone occurred a few times. The V gene is TRBV18, the J gene TRBJ1-4; D remains ambiguous. V lost 5 bases, J lost 8 bases, and 12 bases lay in between. Germline loops: CDR1 KGHSH, CDR2 LQKENI. The CDR3 spans 13 residues. The CDR3 here is CASSASGGEKLFF. The CDR3 DNA is TGTGCCAGCTCAGCGTCTGGTGGAGAAAAACTGTTTTTT.

This chain joins TRBV5-1 and TRBJ2-1; D may be TRBD1 or TRBD2 (6 bases each). Trimming pared 4 bases from V and 5 bases from J, leaving 13 bases between. In germline, CDR1 is SGHRS, CDR2 YFSETQ. The CDR3 loop spans 14 amino acids. CDR3 nucleotides: TGCGCCAGCAGCAAACAGGGAGGAGACAATGAGCAGTTCTTC. This codes for CASSKQGGDNEQFF.

The chain joins TRBV2 to TRBJ2-3, with a weak D call TRBD2 (6 bases). Trimming pared 1 base from V and 4 bases from J, leaving 15 bases between. The CDR3 length is 16 residues. The germline V gene encodes CDR1 SNHLY and CDR2 FYNNEI. CDR3 loop: CASSEVASARADTQYF. DNA for the CDR3: TGTGCCAGCAGTGAAGTCGCTAGCGCAAGGGCAGATACGCAGTATTTT.

CDR3 nucleotides: TGTGCCAGCAGCCAAGGGGGGATCTATGGCTACACCTTC. Translated: CASSQGGIYGYTF. The rearrangement links TRBV11-2 to TRBJ1-2, with D tentatively TRBD1 (6 bases). There are 13 residues in the CDR3. The V and J ends lost 5 bases and 4 bases respectively, with 11 bases between them. Germline V gene lookup returns CDR1 SGHAT and CDR2 FQNNGV.

The V gene is TRBV7-9, the J gene TRBJ2-5, with a tentative D call TRBD1 (5 bases). CDR1 and CDR2 from the germline V gene are SEHNR and FQNEAQ (reference sequence). This CDR3 spans 13 amino acids. Trimming removed 4 bases from V and 5 bases from J, with 11 bases in between. CDR3 nucleotides: TGTGCCAGCAGCTCCAGGGTTGAGGAGACCCAGTACTTC. Encoded protein: CASSSRVEETQYF. Full variable domain (rest looked up from reference TRBV7-9 and TRBJ2-5): DTGVSQNPRHKITKRGQNVTFRCDPISEHNRLYWYRQTLGQGPEFLTYFQNEAQLEKSRLLSDRFSAERPKGSFSTLEIQRTEQGDSAMYLCASSSRVEETQYFGPGTRLLVL.

V gene TRBV7-6 combines with J gene TRBJ2-7, with a tentative D call TRBD2 (6 bases). Germline V gene sequence: CDR1 SGHVS, CDR2 FNYEAQ. The CDR3 is 17 residues long. V lost 5 bases and J lost 7, with 27 bases in between. CDR3 in DNA: TGTGCCAGCAGCCGACACCAACCCGACCGGTTGGGGGGTGAGCAGTACTTC. This sequence encodes CASSRHQPDRLGGEQYF.

This clone was found a few times. V usage is TRBV11-2 and J usage is TRBJ1-2; weak D call: TRBD1 (5 bases). Germline V lookup: CDR1 SGHAT, CDR2 FQNNGV. The CDR3 runs to 13 residues. The V end was cut by 5 bases, the J end by 4 bases, with 11 bases between. The CDR3: CASSVDRTYGYTF. Written as DNA, the CDR3 is TGTGCCAGCAGCGTTGACAGAACCTATGGCTACACCTTC.